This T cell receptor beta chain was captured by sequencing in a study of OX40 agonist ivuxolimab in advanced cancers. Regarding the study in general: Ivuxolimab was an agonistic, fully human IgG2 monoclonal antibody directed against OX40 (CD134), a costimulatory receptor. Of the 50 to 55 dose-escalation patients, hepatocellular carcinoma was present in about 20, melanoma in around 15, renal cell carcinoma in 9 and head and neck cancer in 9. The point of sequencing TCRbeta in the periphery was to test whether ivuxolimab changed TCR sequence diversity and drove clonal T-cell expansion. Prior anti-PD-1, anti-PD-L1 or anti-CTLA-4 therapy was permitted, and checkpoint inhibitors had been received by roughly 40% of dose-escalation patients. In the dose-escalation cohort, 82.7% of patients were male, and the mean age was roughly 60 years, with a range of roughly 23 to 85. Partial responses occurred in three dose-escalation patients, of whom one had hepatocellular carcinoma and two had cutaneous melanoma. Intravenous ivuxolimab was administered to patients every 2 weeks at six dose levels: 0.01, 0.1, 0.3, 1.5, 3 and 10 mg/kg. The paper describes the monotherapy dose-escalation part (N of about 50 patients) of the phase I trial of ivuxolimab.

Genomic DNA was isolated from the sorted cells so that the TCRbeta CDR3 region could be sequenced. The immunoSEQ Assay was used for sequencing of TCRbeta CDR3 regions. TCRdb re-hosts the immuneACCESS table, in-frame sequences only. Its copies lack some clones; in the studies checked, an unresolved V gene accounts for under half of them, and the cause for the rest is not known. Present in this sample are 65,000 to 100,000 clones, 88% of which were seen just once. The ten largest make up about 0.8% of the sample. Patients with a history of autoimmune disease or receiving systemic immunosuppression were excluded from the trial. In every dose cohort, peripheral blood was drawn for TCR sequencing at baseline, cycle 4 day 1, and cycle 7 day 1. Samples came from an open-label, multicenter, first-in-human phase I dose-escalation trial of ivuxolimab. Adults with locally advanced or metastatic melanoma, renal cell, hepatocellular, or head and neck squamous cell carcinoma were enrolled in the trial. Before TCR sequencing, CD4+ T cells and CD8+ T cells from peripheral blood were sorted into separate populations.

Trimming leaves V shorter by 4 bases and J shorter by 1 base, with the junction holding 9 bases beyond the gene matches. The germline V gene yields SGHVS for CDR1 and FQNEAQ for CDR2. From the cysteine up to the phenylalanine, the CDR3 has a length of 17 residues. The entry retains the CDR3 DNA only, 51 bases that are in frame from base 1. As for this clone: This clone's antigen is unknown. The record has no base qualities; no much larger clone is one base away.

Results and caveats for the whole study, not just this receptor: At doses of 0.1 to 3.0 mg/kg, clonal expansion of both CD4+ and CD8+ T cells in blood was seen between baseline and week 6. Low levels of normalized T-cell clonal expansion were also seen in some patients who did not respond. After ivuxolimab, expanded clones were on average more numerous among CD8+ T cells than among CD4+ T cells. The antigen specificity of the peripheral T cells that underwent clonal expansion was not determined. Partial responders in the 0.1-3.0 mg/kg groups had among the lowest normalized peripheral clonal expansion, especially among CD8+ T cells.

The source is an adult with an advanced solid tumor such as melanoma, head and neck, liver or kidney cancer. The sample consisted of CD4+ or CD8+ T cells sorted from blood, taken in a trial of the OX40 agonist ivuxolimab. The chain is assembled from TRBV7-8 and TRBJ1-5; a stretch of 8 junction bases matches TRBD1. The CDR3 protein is CASSSLRTGTSNQPQHF. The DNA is TGTGCCAGCAGCTCCCTACGGACAGGGACGAGCAATCAGCCCCAGCATTTT.